This T cell receptor (beta chain) originates from a study of a mutant IDH1 vaccine in newly diagnosed glioma (dated by TCRdb to about 2021). In the study overall: Across visits V03 through V10, patients got a total of eight vaccinations, given in weeks 1, 3, 5, 7, 11, 15, 19 and 23. Vaccination began 4-6 weeks after radiotherapy alone, or alongside temozolomide cycles in the chemotherapy-containing groups. Of the roughly 31 treated patients, approximately 62% were male and about 38% were female, and the mean age was about 40 years. Before enrollment, patients had received standard therapy of radiotherapy alone, temozolomide alone, or radiochemotherapy with temozolomide; most received the combination. Six visits were used for peripheral blood collection: V03 (baseline), V05, V07, V10, V12 and V13. Longitudinal TCRB deep sequencing was performed for around 23 treated patients wherever samples were available for exploratory analyses.

The time point label for this specimen denotes: week 23, last vaccination. Every vaccine dose consisted of 300 ug of a 20-mer mutant IDH1 peptide in Montanide, administered subcutaneously together with topical imiquimod. Donors had newly diagnosed WHO grade 3 or 4 IDH1-mutant astrocytomas with loss of nuclear ATRX. The samples were drawn from NOA16, a multicentre, single-arm, open-label phase I trial in Germany that tested a mutant IDH1 peptide vaccine in humans for the first time. Genomic DNA for TCRB sequencing was isolated from EDTA blood with the DNeasy Blood and Tissue Kit. In the case of this clone: What antigen it recognizes has not been identified. Qualities for individual bases were not recorded, and no much larger clone is one base off.

General findings and caveats noted by the study authors: Pseudoprogression seemed to be unrelated to changes in the top peripheral T cell clonotypes found by TCRB sequencing. Vaccine-induced immune responses across multiple MHC alleles were detected in roughly 94% of patients. Selection of PBMC samples for TCRB deep sequencing was based on availability. The authors stated that sample limitations prevented analyses of patient blood samples from being reproduced.

Library preparation employed the immunoSEQ multiplex PCR assay. Rearranged TCR beta chain sequences were amplified with the hsTCRB Kit following the manufacturer's protocol. Sequencing of TCRB libraries was carried out on an Illumina MiSeq. Per the source publication's procedure: The kit vendor's proprietary platform handled demultiplexing, trimming and gene mapping. Here the immuneACCESS table is served through TCRdb, limited to in-frame sequences with V and J called. Missing clones are a known gap in these copies; in checked studies unresolved V genes cover under half, and the rest lacks a known reason. That table furnishes V, J and clone size, whereas the DNA furnished D and trimming. This sample has around 30,000 clones in its table, and around 80% of those were observed once. The top ten clones comprise under 8.5% of the sample. The CDR3 sequence holds 11 residues, the cysteine and phenylalanine included. The only DNA kept is the CDR3, 33 bases in frame from the first base. Reading the germline V gene gives CDR1 SGHRS and CDR2 YFSETQ. The V and J ends are trimmed by 4 bases and 4 bases, leaving 6 bases between them.

The sequence derives from a woman between 18 and 30 years old with glioma. Recombination connected TRBV5-1 to TRBJ2-7; TRBD1 is perhaps the D gene, given 5 matching bases. The sequences come from PBMCs, collected from a glioma patient whose treatment included an IDH1 peptide vaccine. The CDR3 reads as follows: CASSGAYEQYF. The DNA sequence reads TGCGCCAGCAGCGGGGCTTACGAGCAGTACTTC.